Here is one TCR beta chain with its context. Its antigen is unknown. This sample stems from a study of cytomegalovirus exposure and HLA in healthy donors. Study-wide results and caveats: Further analysis was carried out later, and it showed several of the most significant clusters appearing linked to common viral pathogens.

PCR involved 60 Vbeta and 13 Jbeta primers. TCRdb's table, derived via immunoSEQ multiplex PCR, lists solely in-frame clones and lacks some. There are 150,000 to 200,000 clones in the sample; around 62% occur only once, and 2.5% to 3% lies in the top ten. The sequenced sample consisted of PBMCs. The receptor was isolated from a man aged 40-49 years in good health and CMV-seronegative.

The CDR3 loop reads CASSYRAGTVTYEQYF. CDR3 DNA: TGTGCCAGCAGCTATCGCGCCGGGACAGTCACCTACGAGCAGTACTTC. V is TRBV7-2 and J is TRBJ2-7; 7 bases are a match to TRBD1. Germline V gene sequence: CDR1 SGHTA, CDR2 FQGNSA. This CDR3 comprises 16 residues. V was clipped by 4 bases and J by 2 bases; unmatched bases: 11.